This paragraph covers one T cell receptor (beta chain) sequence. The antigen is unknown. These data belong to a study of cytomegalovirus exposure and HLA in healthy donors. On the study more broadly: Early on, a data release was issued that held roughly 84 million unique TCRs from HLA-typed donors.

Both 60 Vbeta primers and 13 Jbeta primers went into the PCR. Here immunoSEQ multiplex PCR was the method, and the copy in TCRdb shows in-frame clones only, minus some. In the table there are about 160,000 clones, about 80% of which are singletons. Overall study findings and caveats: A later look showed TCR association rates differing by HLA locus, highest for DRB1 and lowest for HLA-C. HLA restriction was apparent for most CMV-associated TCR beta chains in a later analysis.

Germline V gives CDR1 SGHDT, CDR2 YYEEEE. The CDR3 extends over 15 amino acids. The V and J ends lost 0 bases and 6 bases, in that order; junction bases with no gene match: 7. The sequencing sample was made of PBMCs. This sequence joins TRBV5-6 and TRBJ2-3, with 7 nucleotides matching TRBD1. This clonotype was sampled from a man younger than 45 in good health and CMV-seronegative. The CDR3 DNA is TGTGCCAGCAGCTTGGCAATAGGGGGCGCTGATACGCAGTATTTT. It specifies CASSLAIGGADTQYF.